The 12 T cell receptor beta chains below all came from one sample that was sequenced in a study of T cell repertoires in cytomegalovirus infection. TCRdb re-called the reads through MiXCR, storing one row per CDR3 protein. Seen here are 230,000 or so distinct CDR3 sequences, approximately 17% observed once, and the top ten hold 40% to 55%. Sequencing was carried out using CD8+ T cells from PBMCs. The receptors stem from a human donor in good health (CMV status not recorded). Some clones in this sample may be carry-over from other donors' samples.

This clonotype was recorded at least ten times. The V call is TRBV7-8, the J call TRBJ1-2; D may be TRBD1 (5 bases). Deletions cut 2 bases from V and 6 bases from J, with 16 bases between. The CDR3 sequence is 15 residues long. Germline CDR1 reads SGHVS; CDR2 reads FQNEAQ. The CDR3 coding sequence is TGTGCCAGCAGCTTACTGGGGGTCCGACGGAATGGCTACACCTTC. It encodes CASSLLGVRRNGYTF.

This clonotype has a handful of counts. The J gene is TRBJ1-6, the V gene TRBV2; no definite D call. This CDR3 spans 14 amino acids. V lost 11 bases to trimming and J lost 4 bases, with 15 bases between them. In germline, CDR1 is SNHLY, CDR2 FYNNEI. CDR3 sequence reads: CAYRKQAYNSPLHF. The CDR3, as DNA: TGTGCCTACCGGAAGCAGGCGTATAATTCACCCCTCCACTTT.

The sample holds a few counts of this clonotype. The chain links TRBV27 to TRBJ2-7, with 11 bases that match TRBD1. With 6 bases clipped from V and 5 bases from J, the junction kept 0 bases outside the gene matches. The germline V gene has CDR1 MNHEY and CDR2 SMNVEV (reference sequence). The CDR3 is 12 residues long. CDR3 in DNA: TGTGCCAGCAGGGGACAGGGGGACGAGCAGTACTTC. This translates into CASRGQGDEQYF.

V usage is TRBV4-1 and J usage is TRBJ2-3, with D unclear. Germline values: CDR1 MGHRA, CDR2 YSYEKL. V lost 0 bases, J lost 7 bases, and 17 bases lay in between. The CDR3 is 16 residues long. As DNA, the CDR3 is TGCGCCAGCAGCCAAGAGAGCCTTCAATACCACTATACGCAGTATTTT. It encodes CASSQESLQYHYTQYF.

Comment on this clonotype: This clone may be a read error of a much larger clone one base away. The V gene is TRBV27, the J gene TRBJ2-3; 12 positions agree with TRBD2. There are 16 residues in the CDR3. Germline lookup yields CDR1 MNHEY and CDR2 SMNVEV (reference sequence). V lost 6 bases and J lost 2; bases outside the gene matches: 6. CDR3 coding DNA: TGTGCCAGCAGACTCACTAGCGGGGGGTACACAGATACGCAGTATTTT. It codes for CASRLTSGGYTDTQYF.

This chain joins TRBV28 and TRBJ2-7; D gene uncertain. Germline loops: CDR1 MDHEN, CDR2 SYDVKM. The CDR3 loop spans 14 amino acids. V gave up 3 bases and J gave up 3 bases, with 12 bases separating them. For the CDR3, the DNA is TGTGCCAGCAGTTTTTATGGCAGGAACTACGAGCAGTACTTC. Amino acids: CASSFYGRNYEQYF. Filled out from reference TRBV28 and TRBJ2-7, the complete variable domain reads DVKVTQSSRYLVKRTGEKVFLECVQDMDHENMFWYRQDPGLGLRLIYFSYDVKMKEKGDIPEGYSVSREKKERFSLILESASTNQTSMYLCASSFYGRNYEQYFGPGTRLTVT.

The V and J genes are TRBV27 and TRBJ2-1; 13 bases match TRBD2. This CDR3 contains 14 residues. J gave up 8 bases and V 6 bases, and 4 bases lay outside the gene matches. The germline CDR1 and CDR2 sequences are MNHEY and SMNVEV (reference sequence). The CDR3 region is CASSGTSGVYEQFF. In DNA, the CDR3 is TGTGCCAGCAGCGGGACTAGCGGGGTCTATGAGCAGTTCTTC.

In this sample, this clonotype turned up a few times. The V gene is TRBV10-3, the J gene TRBJ1-6; no reliable D call. The length of the CDR3 is 14 residues. V was shortened by 6 bases and J by 5 bases, with 11 bases between the two germline ends. Per the germline V gene, CDR1 is ENHRY and CDR2 is SYGVKD. This CDR3 is CAIRRKIDNSPLHF. In DNA, the CDR3 is TGTGCCATCAGGCGCAAAATTGATAATTCACCCCTCCACTTT.

The rearrangement links TRBV27 to TRBJ2-5, with TRBD2 identical over 7 bases. Germline CDR1 reads MNHEY; CDR2 reads SMNVEV (reference sequence). CDR3 length: 15 amino acids. V lost 4 bases and J lost 3; bases outside the gene matches: 8. This CDR3 is CASSSYFGGEETQYF. The CDR3 coding sequence is TGTGCCAGCAGTTCCTACTTTGGGGGGGAAGAGACCCAGTACTTC.

This chain connects TRBV14 to TRBJ1-2; tentative D call: TRBD1 (5 bases). Looked up from germline, CDR1 is SGHDN and CDR2 is FVKESK. The CDR3 extends over 13 amino acids. V was shortened by 6 bases and J by 1 base, with 9 bases between the two germline ends. DNA of the CDR3: TGTGCCAGCAGGCCAGGGAGTAACTATGGCTACACCTTC. Protein product: CASRPGSNYGYTF.

The genes are TRBV20-1 and TRBJ2-7; D perhaps matches TRBD1 (7 bases). Germline assignment: CDR1 DFQATT and CDR2 SNEGSKA (reference sequence). CDR3 size: 15 residues. V lost 4 bases to trimming and J lost 4 bases, with 20 bases between them. The CDR3 loop is CSATSTRQGGYEQYF. The CDR3 coding sequence is TGCAGTGCTACCTCTACACGACAGGGAGGATACGAGCAGTACTTC.

V usage is TRBV19 and J usage is TRBJ2-1, with 11 positions matching TRBD2. This CDR3 has 17 amino acids. Germline CDR1 LNHDA, CDR2 SQIVND (reference sequence). V trimming: 3 bases; J trimming: 2 bases; junction bases outside the gene matches: 6. CDR3: CASSIPLAGGPYNEQFF. CDR3 nucleotides: TGTGCCAGTAGTATCCCCCTAGCGGGGGGCCCCTACAATGAGCAGTTCTTC.